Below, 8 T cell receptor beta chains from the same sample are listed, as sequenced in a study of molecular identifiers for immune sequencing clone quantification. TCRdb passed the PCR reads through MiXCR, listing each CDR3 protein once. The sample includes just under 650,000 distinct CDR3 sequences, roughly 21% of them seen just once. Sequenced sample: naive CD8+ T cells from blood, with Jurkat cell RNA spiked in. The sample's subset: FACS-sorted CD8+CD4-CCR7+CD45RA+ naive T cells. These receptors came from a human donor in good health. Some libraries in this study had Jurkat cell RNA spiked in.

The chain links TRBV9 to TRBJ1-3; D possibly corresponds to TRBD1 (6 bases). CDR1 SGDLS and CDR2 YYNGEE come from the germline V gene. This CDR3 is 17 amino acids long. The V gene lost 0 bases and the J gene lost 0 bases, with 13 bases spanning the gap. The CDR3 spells CASSVVEGTNSGNTIYF. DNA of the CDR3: TGTGCCAGCAGCGTAGTAGAGGGGACAAACTCTGGAAACACCATATATTTT.

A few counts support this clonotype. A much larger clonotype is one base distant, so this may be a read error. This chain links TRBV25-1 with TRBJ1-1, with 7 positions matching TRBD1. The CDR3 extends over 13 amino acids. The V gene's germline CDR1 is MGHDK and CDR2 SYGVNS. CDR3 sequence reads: CACSSTGWTEAFF. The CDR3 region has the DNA TGTGCCTGCAGTTCGACAGGGTGGACTGAAGCTTTCTTT. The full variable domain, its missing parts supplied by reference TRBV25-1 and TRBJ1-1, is EADIYQTPRYLVIGTGKKITLECSQTMGHDKMYWYQQDPGMELHLIHYSYGVNSTEKGDLSSESTVSRIRTEHFPLTLESARPSHTSQYLCACSSTGWTEAFFGQGTRLTVV.

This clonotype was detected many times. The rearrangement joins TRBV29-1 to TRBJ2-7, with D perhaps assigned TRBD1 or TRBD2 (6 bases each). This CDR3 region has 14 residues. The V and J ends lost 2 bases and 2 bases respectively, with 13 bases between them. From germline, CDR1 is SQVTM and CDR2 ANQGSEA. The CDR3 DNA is TGCAGCGTTGAACTTGCGGGACAAGCCTACGAGCAGTACTTC. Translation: CSVELAGQAYEQYF.

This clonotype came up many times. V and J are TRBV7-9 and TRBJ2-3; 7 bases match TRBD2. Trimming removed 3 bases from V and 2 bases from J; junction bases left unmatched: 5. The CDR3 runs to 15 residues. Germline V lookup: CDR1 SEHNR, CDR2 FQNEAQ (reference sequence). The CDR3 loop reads CASSFLRDYTDTQYF. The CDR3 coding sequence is TGTGCCAGCAGCTTTTTGCGGGACTACACAGATACGCAGTATTTT.

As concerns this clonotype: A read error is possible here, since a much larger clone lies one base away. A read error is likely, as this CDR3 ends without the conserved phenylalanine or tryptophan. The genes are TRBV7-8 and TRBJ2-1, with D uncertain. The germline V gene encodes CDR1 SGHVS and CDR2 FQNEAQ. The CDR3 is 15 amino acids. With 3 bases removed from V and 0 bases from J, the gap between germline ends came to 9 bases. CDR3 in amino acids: CASSLNPTSYNEQFS. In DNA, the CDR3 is TGTGCCAGCAGCTTGAACCCGACCTCCTACAATGAGCAGTTCTCC.

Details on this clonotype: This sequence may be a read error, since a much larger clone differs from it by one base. The CDR3 loop is CASSSGLSRETQYF. The CDR3 DNA reads as TGTGCCAGCAGCTCGGGTCTCTCGCGAGAGACCCAGTACTTC. The chain carries TRBV28 and TRBJ2-5; D remains ambiguous. The CDR3 contains 14 residues. Trimming left V 6 bases short and J 4 bases short, with 15 bases between. Looked up from germline, CDR1 is MDHEN and CDR2 is SYDVKM.

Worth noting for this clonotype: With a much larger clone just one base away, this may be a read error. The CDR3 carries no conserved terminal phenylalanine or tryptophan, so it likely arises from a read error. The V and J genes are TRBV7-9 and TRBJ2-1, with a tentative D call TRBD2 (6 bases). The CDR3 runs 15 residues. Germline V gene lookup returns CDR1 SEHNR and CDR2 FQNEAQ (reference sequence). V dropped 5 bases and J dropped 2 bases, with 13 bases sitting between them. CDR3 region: CASSRSEGAYNEQFS. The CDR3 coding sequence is TGTGCCAGCAGCCGGTCGGAGGGCGCCTACAATGAGCAGTTCTCC.

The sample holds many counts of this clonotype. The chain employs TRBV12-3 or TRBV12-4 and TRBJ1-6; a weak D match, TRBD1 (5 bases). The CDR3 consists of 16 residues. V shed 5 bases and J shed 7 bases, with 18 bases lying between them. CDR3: CASSGGVRGWNSPLHF. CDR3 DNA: TGTGCCAGCAGTGGGGGAGTGAGGGGTTGGAATTCACCCCTCCACTTT.